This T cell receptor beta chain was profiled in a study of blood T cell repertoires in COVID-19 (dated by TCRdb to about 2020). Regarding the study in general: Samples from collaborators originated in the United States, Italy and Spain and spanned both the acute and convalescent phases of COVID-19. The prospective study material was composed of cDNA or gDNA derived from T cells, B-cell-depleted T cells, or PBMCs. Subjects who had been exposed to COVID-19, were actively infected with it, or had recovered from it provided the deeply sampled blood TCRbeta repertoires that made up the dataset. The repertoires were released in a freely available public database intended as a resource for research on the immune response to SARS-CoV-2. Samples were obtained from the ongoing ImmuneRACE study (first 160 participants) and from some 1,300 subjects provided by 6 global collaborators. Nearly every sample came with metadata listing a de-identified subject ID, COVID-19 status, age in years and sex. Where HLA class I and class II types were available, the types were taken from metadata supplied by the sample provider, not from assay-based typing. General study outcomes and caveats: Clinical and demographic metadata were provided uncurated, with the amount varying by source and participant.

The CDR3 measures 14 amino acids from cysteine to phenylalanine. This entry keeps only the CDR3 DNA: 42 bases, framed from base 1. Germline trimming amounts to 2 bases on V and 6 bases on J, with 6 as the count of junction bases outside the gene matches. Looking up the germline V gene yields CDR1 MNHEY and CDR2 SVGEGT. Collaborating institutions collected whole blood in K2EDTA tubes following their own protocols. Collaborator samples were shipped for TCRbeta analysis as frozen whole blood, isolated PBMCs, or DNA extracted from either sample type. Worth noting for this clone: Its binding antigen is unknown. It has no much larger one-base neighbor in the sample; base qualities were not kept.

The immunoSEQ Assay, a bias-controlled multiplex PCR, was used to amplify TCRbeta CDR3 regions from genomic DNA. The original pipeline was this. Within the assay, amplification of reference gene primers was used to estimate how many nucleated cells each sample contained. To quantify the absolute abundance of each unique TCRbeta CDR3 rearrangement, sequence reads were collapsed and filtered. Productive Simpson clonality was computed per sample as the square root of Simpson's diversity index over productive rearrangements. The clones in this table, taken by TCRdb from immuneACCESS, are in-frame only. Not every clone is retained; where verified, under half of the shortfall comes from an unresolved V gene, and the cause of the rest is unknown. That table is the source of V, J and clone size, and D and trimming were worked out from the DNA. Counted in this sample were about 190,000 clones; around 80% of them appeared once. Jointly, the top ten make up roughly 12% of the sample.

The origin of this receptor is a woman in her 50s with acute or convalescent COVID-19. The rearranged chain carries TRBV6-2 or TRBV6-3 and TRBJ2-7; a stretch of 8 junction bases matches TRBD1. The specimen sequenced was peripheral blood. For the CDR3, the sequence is CASSYIRTGSEQYF. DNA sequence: TGTGCCAGCAGTTACATCCGGACAGGGTCCGAGCAGTACTTC.